The 20 T cell receptor beta chains given below trace back to one sample, sequenced in a study of T cells after posttransplantation cyclophosphamide. Method: immunoSEQ multiplex PCR; TCRdb's copy keeps in-frame clones and lacks some. The sample yields about 33,000 clones, without any singletons. The source material was PBMCs. The receptors shown here come from a woman aged 25 to 39 in good health and a related stem cell transplant donor.

This clone occurred many times. The chain employs TRBV29-1 and TRBJ2-6; 8 bases map to TRBD1. The ends lost 6 bases at V and 0 bases at J; junction bases unmatched: 4. CDR1 and CDR2 (germline): SQVTM, ANQGSEA. The CDR3 length is 15 residues. The CDR3 sequence: CSVRQGSSGANVLTF. Here the CDR3 DNA reads TGCAGCGTCCGACAGGGGAGCTCTGGGGCCAACGTCCTGACTTTC.

This clone came up many times. The rearrangement links TRBV6-2 or TRBV6-3 to TRBJ2-2, with 7 bases aligning to TRBD2. The CDR3 has 15 amino acids. The V gene's germline CDR1 is MNHEY and CDR2 SVGEGT. The V segment lost 7 bases and the J segment 5 bases; nucleotides outside the gene matches: 10. The CDR3 loop reads CASNQRGPGTGELFF. The DNA for the CDR3 is TGTGCCAGCAATCAGCGGGGCCCGGGGACCGGGGAGCTGTTTTTT.

This clone was recorded at least ten times. The chain recombines TRBV6-2 or TRBV6-3 with TRBJ2-3; the match to TRBD2 covers 16 bases. Looked up from germline, CDR1 is MNHEY and CDR2 is SVGEGT. CDR3 size: 18 residues. V lost 3 bases to trimming and J lost 6 bases; unmatched junction nucleotides: 9. In DNA form, the CDR3 reads TGTGCCAGCAGTTATGGGACTAGCGGGGGGGCCGTCGTGGATACGCAGTATTTT. Translating it yields CASSYGTSGGAVVDTQYF.

This clone was detected ten times or more. The chain combines TRBV30 with TRBJ1-3; 8 nucleotides align to TRBD1. The junction had 6 bases not matched to a gene; V was cut back by 8 bases and J by 9 bases. The CDR3 length is 11 residues. CDR1 is GTSNPN, CDR2 SVGIG, per germline (reference sequence). The DNA of the CDR3 is TGTGCCCGGGGGACAGGCGGCACCATATATTTT. It encodes CARGTGGTIYF.

This clone came up many times. V and J are TRBV5-5 and TRBJ2-7, with 7 nucleotides matching TRBD1. Germline CDR1 reads SGHKS; CDR2 reads YYEKEE (reference sequence). V lost 2 bases and J lost 2; bases outside the gene matches: 4. The length of the CDR3 is 14 residues. The CDR3, as DNA: TGTGCCAGCAGCTTCCGGGACAGAGCCTACGAGCAGTACTTC. This sequence encodes CASSFRDRAYEQYF.

This clone was picked up many times. The chain employs TRBV5-4 and TRBJ1-4; D remains unclear. This CDR3 has 14 residues. Trimming removed 5 bases from V and 0 bases from J, with 8 bases in between. Germline-derived CDR1 and CDR2 are SGHNT and YYREEE (reference sequence). In DNA form, the CDR3 reads TGTGCCAGCAGGGCATTTGCAACTAATGAAAAACTGTTTTTT. Protein sequence: CASRAFATNEKLFF.

This clone was seen ten or more times. The chain joins TRBV5-5 to TRBJ1-2; TRBD1 matches 9 bases. There are 14 residues in the CDR3. Germline CDR1 is SGHKS and CDR2 is YYEKEE (reference sequence). The trim removed 0 bases at V and 8 bases at J, leaving 5 bases unmatched. The CDR3 sequence: CASSLVGQGYGYTF. For the CDR3, the DNA is TGTGCCAGCAGCTTGGTGGGACAGGGCTACGGCTACACCTTC.

This clone was counted ten times or more. The V gene is TRBV7-6, the J gene TRBJ2-2; 7 nucleotides align to TRBD2. CDR1 is SGHVS and CDR2 is FNYEAQ in the germline V gene. The CDR3 spans 16 residues. J gave up 1 base and V 1 base, and 3 bases lay outside the gene matches. The chain's CDR3 is CASSLVGGGNTGELFF. CDR3 bases: TGTGCCAGCAGCTTAGTCGGCGGGGGGAACACCGGGGAGCTGTTTTTT.

This clone turned up a few times. V and J are TRBV7-8 and TRBJ1-5; no clear D gene. The CDR3 loop spans 12 amino acids. The germline V gene has CDR1 SGHVS and CDR2 FQNEAQ. V was pared by 5 bases and J by 9 bases, with 11 bases between. The CDR3: CASSNTGRPQHF. CDR3 DNA sequence: TGTGCCAGCAGCAACACGGGTCGGCCCCAGCATTTT.

This clone was seen many times. The V gene is TRBV7-2, the J gene TRBJ2-5; D gene ambiguous. Germline lookup yields CDR1 SGHTA and CDR2 FQGNSA. This CDR3 has 11 amino acids. The V gene lost 4 bases and the J gene lost 4 bases, with 4 bases spanning the gap. The CDR3 here is CASSSGETQYF. The CDR3 DNA follows: TGTGCCAGCAGCTCAGGAGAGACCCAGTACTTC.

This clone was observed at least ten times. This chain joins TRBV6-2 or TRBV6-3 and TRBJ2-7; a weak D match, TRBD1 (5 bases). Germline-derived CDR1 and CDR2 are MNHEY and SVGEGT. The CDR3 sequence is 14 residues long. V lost 6 bases to trimming and J lost 3 bases, with 15 bases between them. The CDR3 DNA reads as TGTGCCAGCAGGCAAGGGGTGGGTTTCTACGAGCAGTACTTC. Its protein is CASRQGVGFYEQYF.

There are many counts of this clone. The V call is TRBV4-3, the J call TRBJ1-1; no clear D gene. Germline V gene sequence: CDR1 LGHNA, CDR2 YSLEER. CDR3 length: 15 residues. The V and J ends lost 3 bases and 1 base respectively, with 12 bases between them. The CDR3 here is CASSHTWTENTEAFF. The CDR3 nucleotides read TGCGCCAGCAGCCACACCTGGACTGAGAACACTGAAGCTTTCTTT.

The V and J genes are TRBV15 and TRBJ2-7, with TRBD2 matching 12 bases. This CDR3 has 17 residues. The trim removed 4 bases at V and 1 base at J, leaving 8 bases unmatched. Germline CDR1 is LNHNV and CDR2 is YYDKDF (reference sequence). For the CDR3, the DNA is TGTGCCACCAGCAAAGGACTAGCGGGGACTCCTTCCTACGAGCAGTACTTC. This translates into CATSKGLAGTPSYEQYF.

This clone has at least ten counts. The V and J genes are TRBV10-2 and TRBJ2-3; 9 bases agree with TRBD2. The CDR3 contains 15 residues. V lost 4 bases to trimming and J lost 5 bases; unmatched junction nucleotides: 7. Germline assignment: CDR1 WSHSY and CDR2 SAAADI. CDR3 DNA: TGCGCCAGCAGTGGTGAAGCGGGGGGTCTAGATACGCAGTATTTT. Its translation: CASSGEAGGLDTQYF.

CDR3: CASSLEAGGETQYF. DNA of the CDR3: TGCGCCAGCAGCTTGGAAGCGGGGGGAGAGACCCAGTACTTC. J is TRBJ2-5 and V is TRBV5-1; 9 nucleotides align to TRBD2. Germline CDR1 and CDR2: SGHRS and YFSETQ. The CDR3 spans 14 residues. The trim removed 0 bases at V and 4 bases at J, leaving 1 base unmatched.

The table lists this clone with many counts. The chain couples TRBV6-2 or TRBV6-3 to TRBJ1-5; TRBD1 matches at 8 bases. V trimming: 9 bases; J trimming: 4 bases; junction bases outside the gene matches: 2. This CDR3 comprises 12 residues. CDR1 MNHEY and CDR2 SVGEGT come from the germline V gene. The CDR3 protein is CARNRGNQPQHF. For the CDR3, the DNA is TGTGCCAGAAACAGGGGGAATCAGCCCCAGCATTTT.

This clone was recorded at least ten times. The chain is built from TRBV12-3 or TRBV12-4 and TRBJ1-1, with TRBD1 identical over 7 bases. V shed 5 bases, J shed 3 bases, and the junction held 9 bases outside the gene matches. This CDR3 contains 15 residues. The DNA of the CDR3 is TGTGCCAGCAGTACCCGACAGGGAGGCGACACTGAAGCTTTCTTT. Amino acid sequence: CASSTRQGGDTEAFF.

This clone was seen repeatedly, ten times or more. The CDR3 here is CASSYEADPNSPLHF. CDR3 sequence (DNA): TGTGCCAGCAGTTACGAGGCGGATCCTAATTCACCCCTCCACTTT. The chain joins TRBV6-5 to TRBJ1-6, with D hard to call. V was clipped by 2 bases and J by 6 bases, with 11 bases between them. The CDR3 length is 15 residues. Germline V gene lookup returns CDR1 MNHEY and CDR2 SVGAGI.

Ten or more counts support this clone. The V and J genes are TRBV11-2 and TRBJ1-6; D gene unclear. Trimming cost V 0 bases and J 6 bases, with 12 bases left between them. This CDR3 region has 16 residues. Germline CDR1 and CDR2: SGHAT and FQNNGV. In nucleotides, the CDR3 is TGTGCCAGCAGCTTAGATGGGCAGGCCTCTAATTCACCCCTCCACTTT. It encodes CASSLDGQASNSPLHF. The full variable domain, its missing parts supplied by reference TRBV11-2 and TRBJ1-6, is EAGVAQSPRYKIIEKRQSVAFWCNPISGHATLYWYQQILGQGPKLLIQFQNNGVVDDSQLPKDRFSAERLKGVDSTLKIQPAKLEDSAVYLCASSLDGQASNSPLHFGNGTRLTVT.

This clone showed up just a few times. The chain is built from TRBV7-2 and TRBJ2-2; 7 bases are a match to TRBD1. The CDR3 is made up of 16 amino acids. Unmatched junction bases numbered 10, after V lost 6 bases and J lost 3 bases. CDR1 is SGHTA, CDR2 FQGNSA, per germline. The CDR3 region is CASRDSGTDYTGELFF. CDR3 nucleotide sequence: TGTGCCAGCAGGGATTCCGGGACAGATTACACCGGGGAGCTGTTTTTT.